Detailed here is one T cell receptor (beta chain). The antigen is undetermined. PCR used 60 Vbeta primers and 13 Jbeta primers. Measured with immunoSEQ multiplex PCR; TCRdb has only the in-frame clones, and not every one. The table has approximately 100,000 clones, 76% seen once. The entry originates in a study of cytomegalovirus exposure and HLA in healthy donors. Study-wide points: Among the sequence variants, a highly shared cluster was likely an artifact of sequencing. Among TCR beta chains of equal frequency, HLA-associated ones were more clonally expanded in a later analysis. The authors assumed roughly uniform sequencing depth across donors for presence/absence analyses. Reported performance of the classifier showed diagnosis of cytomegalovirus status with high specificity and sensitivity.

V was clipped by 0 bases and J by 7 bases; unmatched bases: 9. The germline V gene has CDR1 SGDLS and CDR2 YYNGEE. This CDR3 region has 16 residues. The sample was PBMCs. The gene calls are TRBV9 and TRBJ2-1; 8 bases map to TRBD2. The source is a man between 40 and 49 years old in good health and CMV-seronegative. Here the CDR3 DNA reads TGTGCCAGCAGCGTAGTGGAGGCGGGGGGTCAAAATGAGCAGTTCTTC. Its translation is CASSVVEAGGQNEQFF.